The 12 T cell receptor beta chains given below trace back to one sample, sequenced in a study of vaccination and CD4 T cells after COVID-19. Cultured CD4+ T cell DNA was sequenced using the Oncomine TCR Beta short-read assay. A single record per CDR3 protein comes from TCRdb applying MiXCR to the PCR reads. The table records 11,000 to 15,000 distinct CDR3 sequences, more than 45% of them present only once. Antigens for these TCRs are unknown. Treatment: roughly ten-day PBMC culture with coronavirus spike peptide pools or control peptides (ViraFEST assay). Sequenced input: CD4+ T cells from blood, cultured in vitro. These receptors were obtained from a human donor who had recovered from COVID-19.

CDR3 region: CAISPMGRKQGNTEAFF. CDR3 sequence (DNA): TGTGCCATCAGTCCTATGGGGAGGAAACAGGGGAACACTGAAGCTTTCTTT. The chain couples TRBV10-3 to TRBJ1-1, with D tentatively TRBD1 (6 bases). From germline, CDR1 is ENHRY and CDR2 SYGVKD. The CDR3 length is 17 residues. V shed 5 bases and J shed 1 base, with 20 bases lying between them.

The chain joins TRBV11-2 to TRBJ1-3, with TRBD1 matching over 7 bases. This CDR3 comprises 13 residues. Germline assignment: CDR1 SGHAT and CDR2 FQNNGV. V shed 5 bases and J 8 bases; nucleotides not matched to a gene: 6. Here the CDR3 reads CASSPRQGHTIYF. DNA of the CDR3: TGTGCCAGCAGCCCACGACAGGGCCACACCATATATTTT.

The V gene is TRBV27, the J gene TRBJ1-5; D possibly corresponds to TRBD1 (6 bases). Trimming removed 6 bases from V and 7 bases from J, with 19 bases in between. The CDR3 extends over 15 amino acids. Per the germline V gene, CDR1 is MNHEY and CDR2 is SMNVEV (reference sequence). CDR3 DNA sequence: TGTGCCAGCAGGGAAGAGGGCAGGGGTGACCAGCCCCAGCATTTT. Translating it yields CASREEGRGDQPQHF.

V and J are TRBV6-1 and TRBJ1-4; 10 bases fit TRBD1. Germline V gives CDR1 MNHNS, CDR2 SASEGT. After removal of 4 bases from V and 8 bases from J, the junction contained 4 bases not matched to a gene. The CDR3 consists of 14 residues. CDR3 residues: CASSGQGAGEKLFF. The CDR3 DNA is TGTGCCAGCAGTGGACAGGGGGCTGGGGAAAAACTGTTTTTT.

The table lists this clonotype with a few counts. The chain is built from TRBV6-1 and TRBJ1-6; D remains ambiguous. The length of the CDR3 is 13 residues. Deletions cut 6 bases from V and 9 bases from J, with 12 bases between. Germline-derived CDR1 and CDR2 are MNHNS and SASEGT. The CDR3 DNA reads TGTGCCAGCAGCCCTGACTGGGTTTCACCCCTCCACTTT. Its protein product is CASSPDWVSPLHF.

The chain uses TRBV6-1 and TRBJ2-5, with 9 positions matching TRBD2. The V segment lost 0 bases and the J segment 1 base; nucleotides outside the gene matches: 3. The length of the CDR3 is 16 residues. CDR1 and CDR2 from the germline V gene are MNHNS and SASEGT. The CDR3 region is CASSEAPSGVQETQYF. The CDR3, as DNA: TGTGCCAGCAGTGAAGCGCCTAGCGGGGTCCAAGAGACCCAGTACTTC.

This clonotype was counted only a few times. The chain couples TRBV27 to TRBJ2-2, with 11 bases that match TRBD2. Germline V gene lookup returns CDR1 MNHEY and CDR2 SMNVEV (reference sequence). This CDR3 is 15 amino acids long. V was pared by 2 bases and J by 6 bases, with 2 bases of the junction left unmatched. The CDR3 nucleotides are TGTGCCAGCAGTTTAGTAGCGGGAGGGCCCGGGGAGCTGTTTTTT. This encodes CASSLVAGGPGELFF.

The rearrangement uses TRBV9 and TRBJ2-5; 10 nucleotides align to TRBD1. CDR1 and CDR2 from the germline V gene are SGDLS and YYNGEE. The CDR3 consists of 15 residues. Trimming cost V 2 bases and J 5 bases; bases outside gene matches: 6. DNA for the CDR3: TGTGCCAGCAGCGTCGCCGGGACAGGGGTGGAGACCCAGTACTTC. Encoded protein: CASSVAGTGVETQYF.

The count of this clonotype is one. The chain carries TRBV4-3 and TRBJ2-7; the D gene is possibly TRBD2 (6 bases). The CDR3 contains 16 residues. The V gene lost 0 bases and the J gene lost 4 bases, with 16 bases spanning the gap. The V gene's germline CDR1 is LGHNA and CDR2 YSLEER. The CDR3, as DNA: TGCGCCAGCAGCCAAGATGTTAGCCGGGGGATATACGAGCAGTACTTC. This gives the protein CASSQDVSRGIYEQYF.

This rearrangement joins TRBV3-1 to TRBJ1-2; unclear D gene. Trimming took 4 bases from V and 6 from J, leaving 9 bases between them. The CDR3 totals 12 residues. The germline CDR1 and CDR2 sequences are LGHDT and YNNKEL (reference sequence). This chain's CDR3 is CASSRDRDGYTF. In nucleotides, the CDR3 is TGTGCCAGCAGCCGTGACCGGGATGGCTACACCTTC.

There are a few counts of this clonotype. The gene calls are TRBV6-1 and TRBJ1-2; 9 bases are shared with TRBD1. The germline V gene encodes CDR1 MNHNS and CDR2 SASEGT. V lost 5 bases, J lost 3 bases, and 4 bases stayed unmatched. The CDR3 length is 14 residues. The CDR3 spells CASSTRDRDYGYTF. CDR3 DNA: TGTGCCAGCAGTACACGGGACAGGGACTATGGCTACACCTTC.

The rearrangement joins TRBV15 to TRBJ2-7, with 7 bases lining up with TRBD1. V was pared by 3 bases and J by 0 bases, with 14 bases of the junction left unmatched. Germline CDR1 reads LNHNV; CDR2 reads YYDKDF (reference sequence). The CDR3 is 18 residues long. The DNA for the CDR3 is TGTGCCACCAGCAGTGCTGTCCGACAGGGACGCCCCTCCTACGAGCAGTACTTC. This gives the protein CATSSAVRQGRPSYEQYF.